The sequence of this T cell receptor (beta chain) was determined in a study of T-cell memory formation after mild COVID-19 (dated by TCRdb to about 2021). Regarding the research as a whole: TCR sequence clusters from the two donors were found to be largely donor specific. T-cell clones expanding and contracting after mild COVID-19 in a couple of donors were tracked by longitudinal TCRalpha and TCRbeta repertoire sequencing. Two young, previously healthy adult volunteers, one female and one male, were included in the cohort.

Ficoll-Paque density gradient centrifugation was the method used to isolate PBMCs. Overall study results and their limits: Whether the second-wave clones peaking on day 37 were SARS-CoV-2 specific was not confirmed. Clones that contracted from day 15 to 85 showed balanced CD4/CD8 phenotypes, whereas a second wave of clones that expanded from day 15 to 37 leaned towards CD4+. Contracting CD4+ clones appeared mostly in the CM and EM memory subsets, whereas CD8+ clones were enriched in EMRA. The detection of some responding clones in pre-infection memory suggests that pre-existing cross-reactive memory T cells joined the SARS-CoV-2 response. Only two mild cases were covered in the study, and larger cohorts including severe cases with pre-infection samples were considered necessary.

The listed sequencing device is Illumina NovaSeq 6000. TCRalpha and TCRbeta cDNA libraries were constructed by 5'RACE with constant-segment primers, with sample barcodes and unique molecular identifiers being introduced. Trizol reagent was used to extract RNA from every sample. Libraries were amplified in two PCR steps, with a second sample barcode and Illumina TruSeq adapters added in the second step. Sequencing of the libraries was done on an Illumina NovaSeq, producing 2 x 150 bp paired-end reads. The authors' analysis ran thus. The reads were demultiplexed and collapsed into UMI-guided consensus sequences using migec v1.2.7. Using mixcr v2.1.11, UMI consensuses were aligned to TRA and TRB V and J templates and then assembled into clonotypes. A clonotype was counted as expanded or contracted only if both edgeR and NoisET called the change significant, with noise models trained on biological replicates. For edgeR calls, the thresholds were a false discovery rate-adjusted p below 0.01 and a log2 fold-change of 1. PCA with hierarchical clustering of max-normalized trajectories of the 1000 most abundant clonotypes was used as exploratory dynamics analysis. Separately sequenced CD4+ and CD8+ repertoires were used to assign the CD4 or CD8 phenotype of responding clones. The public sequencing data were trimmed at Q25 with fastp and processed into clonotypes with MiXCR by TCRdb, which kept only in-frame beta chains. Here each entry gathers all rows of one CDR3 protein and keeps the most common genes and DNA. The V and J calls were determined by TCRdb, not by the authors. The sample table contains 470,000 or so distinct CDR3 sequences; only one count was recorded for nearly 25% of them. The ten biggest clones cover 12% of the sample.

With regard to this clonotype: Its antigen is currently not known. Per-base qualities were not stored, and no clone one base away is much larger.

Reading from cysteine to phenylalanine, the CDR3 counts 13 amino acids. The only DNA kept is the CDR3, 39 bases in frame from the first base. V and J are truncated by 1 base and 6 bases respectively, leaving an intervening sequence of 9 bases. The chain uses TRBV12-3 or TRBV12-4 and TRBJ1-1; TRBD1 is perhaps the D gene, given 6 matching bases. This clonotype originated in an adult woman who had mild COVID-19 (a few samples of this study predate the infection). The sample titles of this study are shuffled in the database, so cell type and time point are left out; the donor was told from shared clones. What was sequenced was PBMCs or a T cell subset sorted from them (not recorded which). The CDR3 corresponds to CASSLDREAEAFF. The DNA sequence is TGTGCCAGCAGTTTAGACAGGGAGGCTGAAGCTTTCTTT.